Following are 9 T cell receptor beta chains from one sample sequenced in a study of blood T cells in healthy people across ages. Alongside a J-beta primer mix, a sample-barcoded 5' primer served in a second PCR lasting roughly 6 to 11 cycles. TCRdb passed the 5' RACE reads through MiXCR, listing each CDR3 protein once. Here the sample spans 650,000 to 800,000 distinct CDR3 sequences, approximately 44% being singletons. Sequencing was carried out using blood. All receptors come from a man in his fifties or sixties in good health.

The chain couples TRBV4-3 to TRBJ2-3; TRBD2 is a possible D gene (6 bases). CDR1 is LGHNA, CDR2 YSLEER, per germline. The CDR3 is 16 residues long. V was cut by 3 bases and J by 4 bases, with 17 bases left in between. The CDR3: CASSQDPGRGPDTQYF. DNA for the CDR3: TGCGCCAGCAGCCAGGACCCGGGGCGGGGTCCAGATACGCAGTATTTT.

The chain has TRBV15 and TRBJ2-7; D might be TRBD1 (5 bases). The length of the CDR3 is 13 residues. CDR1 is LNHNV, CDR2 YYDKDF, per germline (reference sequence). Trimming stripped 3 bases from V and 2 bases from J, with 8 bases between. The CDR3 region is CATSRQGAYEQYF. The CDR3 nucleotides are TGTGCCACCAGCAGGCAGGGTGCCTACGAGCAGTACTTC.

The CDR3 loop reads CASRKPGQGITDTQYF. The DNA for the CDR3 is TGTGCCAGCAGGAAACCGGGACAGGGGATTACAGATACGCAGTATTTT. The chain recombines TRBV2 with TRBJ2-3; 10 bases line up with TRBD1. The CDR3 extends over 16 amino acids. V trimming: 6 bases; J trimming: 3 bases; junction bases outside the gene matches: 9. Germline V gene sequence: CDR1 SNHLY, CDR2 FYNNEI.

The chain has TRBV7-2 and TRBJ1-4; 9 bases fit TRBD1. With V trimmed by 3 bases and J by 4 bases, 6 bases remained unmatched. The V gene's germline CDR1 is SGHTA and CDR2 FQGNSA. CDR3 length: 16 residues. CDR3 sequence (DNA): TGTGCCAGCAGCTTTCGACAGGGGGGCTTTAATGAAAAACTGTTTTTT. The encoded protein is CASSFRQGGFNEKLFF.

In this sample, this clonotype turned up a few times. The CDR3 spells CASSLAPTSGTETQYF. CDR3 sequence (DNA): TGTGCCAGCAGCTTAGCGCCGACTAGCGGCACAGAGACCCAGTACTTC. This chain joins TRBV7-9 and TRBJ2-5, with 9 bases matching TRBD2. Germline V gene data show CDR1 as SEHNR and CDR2 as FQNEAQ (reference sequence). V shed 0 bases, J shed 4 bases, and the junction held 6 bases outside the gene matches. The CDR3 runs 16 residues. Together with reference TRBV7-9 and TRBJ2-5, the CDR3 gives the full variable domain: DTGVSQNPRHKITKRGQNVTFRCDPISEHNRLYWYRQTLGQGPEFLTYFQNEAQLEKSRLLSDRFSAERPKGSFSTLEIQRTEQGDSAMYLCASSLAPTSGTETQYFGPGTRLLVL.

The chain combines TRBV4-1 with TRBJ1-2, with 8 bases that match TRBD1. The CDR3 consists of 14 residues. Trimming at V came to 2 bases and at J to 4 bases, leaving 3 bases not matched to a gene. Germline CDR1 reads MGHRA; CDR2 reads YSYEKL. The chain's CDR3 is CASSQPGQGYGYTF. The CDR3 DNA reads as TGCGCCAGCAGCCAACCCGGACAGGGCTATGGCTACACCTTC.

Regarding this clonotype: Since a much larger clone is just one base distant, this may be a read error. The rearrangement joins TRBV6-2 or TRBV6-3 to TRBJ2-1; the D gene could be TRBD1 or TRBD2 (5 bases each). In germline, CDR1 is MNHEY, CDR2 SVGEGT. The CDR3 is 11 residues long. CDR3: CVSTTGRGKFF. DNA for the CDR3: TGTGTCAGCACCACGGGAAGGGGCAAGTTCTTC.

The J gene is TRBJ1-1, the V gene TRBV7-3, with TRBD1 as a possible D gene (5 bases). The germline V gene encodes CDR1 SGHTA and CDR2 FQGTGA. V lost 4 bases to trimming and J lost 4 bases, with 13 bases between them. CDR3 length: 14 amino acids. In nucleotides, the CDR3 is TGTGCCAGCAGCTCGGGCCCCGGGGGCACTGAAGCTTTCTTT. Protein product: CASSSGPGGTEAFF. Supplemented by reference TRBV7-3 and TRBJ1-1, the full variable domain reads GAGVSQTPSNKVTEKGKYVELRCDPISGHTALYWYRQSLGQGPEFLIYFQGTGAADDSGLPNDRFFAVRPEGSVSTLKIQRTERGDSAVYLCASSSGPGGTEAFFGQGTRLTVV.

This clonotype appeared a single time. Germline and junction disagree at one end, which may indicate a read error. V gene TRBV6-6 combines with J gene TRBJ2-7; D possibly uses TRBD1 or TRBD2 (5 bases each). The CDR3 contains 12 residues. In germline, CDR1 is MNHNY, CDR2 SVGAGI (reference sequence). DNA for the CDR3: TGTGCCAGCGAAGGGACCTCCTACGAGCAGTATTTC. Amino acids: CASEGTSYEQYF.